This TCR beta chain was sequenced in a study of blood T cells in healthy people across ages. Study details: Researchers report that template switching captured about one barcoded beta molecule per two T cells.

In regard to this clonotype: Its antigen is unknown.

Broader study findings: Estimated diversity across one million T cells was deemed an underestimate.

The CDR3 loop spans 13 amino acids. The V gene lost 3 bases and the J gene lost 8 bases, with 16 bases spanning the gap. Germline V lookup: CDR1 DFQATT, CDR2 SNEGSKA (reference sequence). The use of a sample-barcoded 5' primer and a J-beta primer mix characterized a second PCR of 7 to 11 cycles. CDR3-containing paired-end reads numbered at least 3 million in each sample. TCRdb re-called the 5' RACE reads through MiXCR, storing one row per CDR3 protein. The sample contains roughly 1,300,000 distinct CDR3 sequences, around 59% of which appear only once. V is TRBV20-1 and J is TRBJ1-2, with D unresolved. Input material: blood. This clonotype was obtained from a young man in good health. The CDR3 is CSARDPASGGYTF. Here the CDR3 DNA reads TGCAGTGCTAGGGATCCGGCCTCCGGGGGCTACACCTTC.